This TCR beta chain was retrieved from a study of identical twins. Study-level points and caveats: The study drew conclusions from cross-sectional statistical analysis, not from following the same donors. Analyses of zero insertions could be partly confounded by invariant MAIT and iNKT cells.

V was pared by 0 bases and J by 0 bases, with 20 bases between. The CDR3 has 19 residues. CDR1 and CDR2 from the germline V gene are LGHDT and YNNKEL (reference sequence). TCRdb processed the 5' RACE reads anew with MiXCR; each CDR3 protein has one entry. The sample consists of around 960,000 distinct CDR3 sequences, roughly an eighth of them appearing once. This clonotype was detected many times. The antigen is not known. This sample also belongs to another study, concerning yellow fever vaccine responses in identical twins.

The chain recombines TRBV3-1 with TRBJ1-2; possibly TRBD1 for D (5 bases). Specimen: PBMCs. The sequence came from a woman under 30 in good health. The CDR3 DNA reads TGTGCCAGCAGCCAAGAATCAACCCCAATGACAGTTACTAACTATGGCTACACCTTC. Residues: CASSQESTPMTVTNYGYTF.